The table lists the clone carrying this TCR beta chain with many counts. The target antigen is unknown. This entry is derived from a study of T cells in Graves' hyperthyroidism and ophthalmopathy. Trimming pared 3 bases from V and 7 bases from J, leaving 12 bases between. The CDR3 spans 13 residues. What was amplified from RNA transcripts were TCR beta CDR3 regions. TCR CDR3 underwent first-round RT-PCR with the HTBI primer set. MiXCR was run by TCRdb on the multiplex PCR reads, yielding one entry per CDR3 protein. The table includes about 700,000 distinct CDR3 sequences, around 13% detected once. Study findings and constraints: Blood samples included most of the expanded thyroid clonotypes exceeding 0.001.

The sequenced sample consisted of blood. The TCR comes from a woman under 30 with Graves' hyperthyroidism. This chain joins TRBV12-3 or TRBV12-4 and TRBJ1-2; D not resolved. CDR3 protein: CASSFGISRGYTF. CDR3 sequence (DNA): TGTGCCAGCAGTTTTGGCATCAGTCGTGGCTACACCTTC.